Shown below are 31 T cell receptor beta chains from a single sample sequenced in a study of T cells in Graves' hyperthyroidism and ophthalmopathy. Researchers took RNA transcripts and amplified the TCR beta CDR3 regions from them. With the HTBI primer set, the TCR CDR3 went through a first round of RT-PCR. TCRdb called the multiplex PCR reads again in MiXCR, with one record for every CDR3 protein. The sample carries under 450,000 distinct CDR3 sequences, 13% recorded once. Specimen: blood. Receptor source: a man aged 25-40 years with Graves' hyperthyroidism that later progressed to Graves' ophthalmopathy.

This clonotype occurred a few times. This sequence joins TRBV29-1 and TRBJ2-7, with D perhaps TRBD1 or TRBD2 (6 bases each). Trimming stripped 4 bases from V and 6 bases from J, with 25 bases between. The CDR3 length is 16 residues. Per the germline V gene, CDR1 is SQVTM and CDR2 is ANQGSEA. This chain's CDR3 is CSVGGGTDLIPGEQYF. The CDR3 DNA reads TGCAGCGTTGGAGGGGGGACTGACCTTATCCCGGGCGAGCAGTACTTC.

The table lists this clonotype with many counts. This chain connects TRBV6-5 to TRBJ1-2; TRBD1 aligns across 7 bases. This CDR3 region has 14 residues. CDR1 and CDR2 from the germline V gene are MNHEY and SVGAGI. Trimming removed 2 bases from V and 6 bases from J; junction bases left unmatched: 6. The CDR3: CASSYEGAHNGYTF. DNA for the CDR3: TGTGCCAGCAGTTACGAGGGGGCGCACAATGGCTACACCTTC.

This clonotype was recorded many times. The chain links TRBV5-8 to TRBJ2-3; possibly TRBD2 for D (6 bases). Trimming stripped 6 bases from V and 1 base from J, with 15 bases between. Germline V CDR1 and CDR2: SGHTS, YDEGEE. This CDR3 contains 15 residues. The CDR3 DNA follows: TGTGCCAGCACTAGGAGGGGTAGGGGCACAGATACGCAGTATTTT. As protein: CASTRRGRGTDTQYF.

Of note for this clonotype: A read error may be the cause here, since a much bigger clone is one base away. V is TRBV7-2 and J is TRBJ1-5; D call uncertain. V was clipped by 1 base and J by 12 bases, with 13 bases between them. The CDR3 length is 13 residues. Germline CDR1 and CDR2: SGHTA and FQGNSA. The CDR3 DNA sequence: TGTGCCAGCAGCTTAGGAGGAGACGGGGTCCAGCATTTT. Its translation is CASSLGGDGVQHF. Looking up the rest from reference TRBV7-2 and TRBJ1-5 gives the full variable domain: GAGVSQSPSNKVTEKGKDVELRCDPISGHTALYWYRQSLGQGLEFLIYFQGNSAPDKSGLPSDRFSAERTGGSVSTLTIQRTQQEDSAVYLCASSLGGDGVQHFGDGTRLSIL.

V gene TRBV6-2 or TRBV6-3 combines with J gene TRBJ1-6; TRBD1 aligns across 8 bases. Germline-derived CDR1 and CDR2 are MNHEY and SVGEGT. J lost 9 bases, V lost 4 bases, and 14 bases had no gene match. The CDR3 has 17 amino acids. The CDR3 loop is CASSLDPGGLNLSPLHF. The CDR3 DNA reads as TGTGCCAGCAGTTTGGACCCAGGGGGCCTAAACCTTTCACCCCTCCACTTT.

This clonotype has at least ten counts. This rearrangement joins TRBV20-1 to TRBJ1-1; D gene ambiguous. V gave up 3 bases and J gave up 1 base, with 12 bases separating them. CDR1 DFQATT and CDR2 SNEGSKA come from the germline V gene (reference sequence). This CDR3 is 14 amino acids long. CDR3 coding DNA: TGCAGTGCTAGTTCCGGTTTCTGGAACACTGAAGCTTTCTTT. Protein product: CSASSGFWNTEAFF.

This clonotype was detected many times. The chain couples TRBV7-9 to TRBJ1-5; D gene uncertain. The CDR3 length is 12 residues. V lost 5 bases and J 7 bases, leaving 9 bases between the germline ends. Germline V CDR1 and CDR2: SEHNR, FQNEAQ (reference sequence). CDR3 amino acids: CASSADGQPQHF. DNA of the CDR3: TGTGCCAGCAGCGCAGACGGACAGCCCCAGCATTTT.

This clonotype came up many times. This chain connects TRBV7-3 to TRBJ2-1; TRBD2 aligns across 14 bases. V trimming: 4 bases; J trimming: 7 bases; junction bases outside the gene matches: 6. This CDR3 spans 16 amino acids. Germline V gene data show CDR1 as SGHTA and CDR2 as FQGTGA. CDR3 DNA sequence: TGTGCCAGCAGCTCGGCGGGACTAGCGGGGGCGAATGAGCAGTTCTTC. Its protein is CASSSAGLAGANEQFF.

This clonotype appeared many times. V usage is TRBV2 and J usage is TRBJ2-7; 7 bases align to TRBD1. The germline CDR1 and CDR2 sequences are SNHLY and FYNNEI. This CDR3 is built from 15 residues. The V segment lost 6 bases and the J segment 3 bases; nucleotides outside the gene matches: 11. CDR3 DNA sequence: TGTGCCAGCAGCCCTGGGACAGCAAGAGGCTACGAGCAGTACTTC. It encodes CASSPGTARGYEQYF.

This clonotype was picked up many times. The chain carries TRBV28 and TRBJ1-2, with a possible D match to TRBD1 (6 bases). The CDR3 is made up of 12 amino acids. The germline CDR1 and CDR2 sequences are MDHEN and SYDVKM. Trimming removed 6 bases at V and 6 bases at J, with 11 bases between. CDR3: CASRWTENGYTF. The CDR3 nucleotides read TGTGCCAGCAGGTGGACAGAGAATGGCTACACCTTC.

Turning to this clonotype: Here the CDR3 omits its conserved ending phenylalanine or tryptophan, so a read error is the likely source. J is TRBJ1-5 and V is TRBV6-1; a weak D match, TRBD1 (5 bases). Germline loops: CDR1 MNHNS, CDR2 SASEGT. V was shortened by 6 bases and J by 0 bases, with 12 bases between the two germline ends. CDR3 length: 15 amino acids. The CDR3 DNA sequence: TGTGCCAGCAGCCCCGACAGTTATAGCAATCAGCCCCAGCATCTT. Its protein product is CASSPDSYSNQPQHL.

This clonotype was seen ten or more times. V gene TRBV5-1 combines with J gene TRBJ1-2; D not resolved. Trimming pared 1 base from V and 4 bases from J, leaving 8 bases between. The CDR3 sequence is 13 residues long. CDR1 is SGHRS, CDR2 YFSETQ, per germline. For the CDR3, the DNA is TGCGCCAGCAGCTTGCTCGGACTCTATGGCTACACCTTC. Translating gives CASSLLGLYGYTF.

This clonotype was found many times. This CDR3 reads CAWSPGVNQPQHF. CDR3 DNA sequence: TGTGCCTGGAGTCCGGGGGTCAATCAGCCCCAGCATTTT. The V and J genes are TRBV30 and TRBJ1-5, with a weak D call TRBD1 (5 bases). The length of the CDR3 is 13 residues. Per the germline V gene, CDR1 is GTSNPN and CDR2 is SVGIG (reference sequence). Trimming cost V 2 bases and J 3 bases, with 8 bases left between them.

Ten or more counts support this clonotype. V and J are TRBV9 and TRBJ1-1, with D perhaps matching TRBD1 (5 bases). The CDR3 is 14 residues long. The V gene's germline CDR1 is SGDLS and CDR2 YYNGEE. V shed 2 bases and J shed 0 bases, with 8 bases lying between them. This CDR3 is CASSVEGLNTEAFF. CDR3 DNA: TGTGCCAGCAGCGTCGAGGGACTGAACACTGAAGCTTTCTTT.

This clonotype rates as medium-sized. This chain connects TRBV12-3 or TRBV12-4 to TRBJ1-1, with 7 nucleotides matching TRBD1. This CDR3 is built from 15 residues. The J segment lost 7 bases and the V segment lost 4 bases, leaving 12 bases of the junction unmatched. The CDR3 DNA follows: TGTGCCAGCAGTTCACATCCGACAGGGTATAATGAAGCTTTCTTT. Protein sequence: CASSSHPTGYNEAFF.

The chain uses TRBV6-1 and TRBJ1-5; no clear D gene. CDR1 is MNHNS and CDR2 is SASEGT in the germline V gene. The CDR3 has 13 residues. Trimming removed 1 base from V and 7 bases from J, with 8 bases in between. CDR3 amino acids: CASSEGLGQPQHF. The CDR3, as DNA: TGTGCCAGCAGTGAAGGATTGGGGCAGCCCCAGCATTTT.

This clonotype showed up many times. CDR3 in DNA: TGTGCCAGCAGTCGAGGGGCCCTTTTTAATGAAAAACTGTTTTTT. Encoded protein: CASSRGALFNEKLFF. The chain carries TRBV12-3 or TRBV12-4 and TRBJ1-4, with a weak D call TRBD1 (5 bases). Trimming removed 5 bases at V and 4 bases at J, with 14 bases between. The CDR3 length is 15 residues.

This clonotype was seen a few times. One end of the junction fails to match germline, which may point to a read error. The chain links TRBV12-3 or TRBV12-4 to TRBJ1-5; the D gene is possibly TRBD1 (6 bases). This CDR3 comprises 16 residues. In DNA, the CDR3 is TGTGCCAGCAGTTTAGGAGACAGGTATAGCAGTCAGCCCCAGCATTTT. Amino acids: CASSLGDRYSSQPQHF.

The rearrangement uses TRBV5-1 and TRBJ1-4; a possible D gene is TRBD1 (5 bases). Germline assignment: CDR1 SGHRS and CDR2 YFSETQ. V was clipped by 2 bases and J by 0 bases, with 14 bases between them. The CDR3 has 17 residues. The CDR3 loop reads CASSFRARGSTNEKLFF. The DNA of the CDR3 is TGCGCCAGCAGCTTCAGGGCAAGGGGCTCAACTAATGAAAAACTGTTTTTT.

This clonotype was found a few times. The chain is built from TRBV27 and TRBJ1-3, with no clear D. The CDR3 sequence is 15 residues long. The germline V and J ends were trimmed by 4 bases and 0 bases, with 10 bases remaining between them. In germline, CDR1 is MNHEY, CDR2 SMNVEV (reference sequence). The CDR3 nucleotides read TGTGCCAGCAGTTCCCGTACTGACTCTGGAAACACCATATATTTT. It yields the protein CASSSRTDSGNTIYF.

The chain recombines TRBV18 with TRBJ2-5; D is possibly TRBD1 (6 bases). Between the trimmed V and J ends, which lost 6 bases and 5 bases, there was a span of 16 bases. The CDR3 loop spans 14 amino acids. The germline V gene has CDR1 KGHSH and CDR2 LQKENI. CDR3 DNA: TGTGCCAGCTCGAGTGGACAGTTGGGGGAGACCCAGTACTTC. It is translated as CASSSGQLGETQYF. The full variable domain, completed using reference TRBV18 and TRBJ2-5, is NAGVMQNPRHLVRRRGQEARLRCSPMKGHSHVYWYRQLPEEGLKFMVYLQKENIIDESGMPKERFSAEFPKEGPSILRIQQVVRGDSAAYFCASSSGQLGETQYFGPGTRLLVL.

This clonotype was picked up many times. V and J are TRBV2 and TRBJ1-6; 9 nucleotides agree with TRBD1. V was pared by 6 bases and J by 7 bases, with 10 bases of the junction left unmatched. This CDR3 contains 16 residues. Per germline, CDR1 SNHLY and CDR2 FYNNEI. The CDR3: CASSPGDRVGNSPLHF. The CDR3 DNA is TGTGCCAGCAGCCCCGGGGACAGGGTAGGGAATTCACCCCTCCACTTT.

The table lists this clonotype with many counts. The chain is built from TRBV5-1 and TRBJ1-2; D unclear. The V and J ends lost 6 bases and 2 bases respectively, with 14 bases between them. The CDR3 runs 14 residues. CDR1 and CDR2 from the germline V gene are SGHRS and YFSETQ. Written as DNA, the CDR3 is TGCGCCAGCACGGCTTCTATGGAGAACTATGGCTACACCTTC. This translates into CASTASMENYGYTF. The full variable domain, completed using reference TRBV5-1 and TRBJ1-2, is KAGVTQTPRYLIKTRGQQVTLSCSPISGHRSVSWYQQTPGQGLQFLFEYFSETQRNKGNFPGRFSGRQFSNSRSEMNVSTLELGDSALYLCASTASMENYGYTFGSGTRLTVV.

The chain carries TRBV9 and TRBJ2-1; 8 positions match TRBD2. CDR1 and CDR2 from the germline V gene are SGDLS and YYNGEE. The CDR3 totals 15 residues. Trimming cost V 3 bases and J 7 bases; bases outside gene matches: 9. Here the CDR3 DNA reads TGTGCCAGCAGCGCCGGGGGGGCCGGAAGGAATGAGCAGTTCTTC. This gives the protein CASSAGGAGRNEQFF.

This clonotype was seen only a few times. This could be a read error, since a much larger clone is one nucleotide away. CDR3 loop: CAISVGGNQPQHF. The CDR3 bases are TGTGCCATCAGTGTGGGGGGCAATCAGCCCCAGCATTTT. The chain joins TRBV10-3 to TRBJ1-5; possible D gene TRBD1, 5 bases. This CDR3 is 13 amino acids long. Germline V lookup: CDR1 ENHRY, CDR2 SYGVKD. Trimming took off 4 bases at V and 2 bases at J, with 6 bases between the two ends.

The sample holds a few counts of this clonotype. V usage is TRBV28 and J usage is TRBJ1-1, with D perhaps matching TRBD1 (6 bases). V lost 4 bases and J 1 base, leaving 10 bases between the germline ends. The germline V gene encodes CDR1 MDHEN and CDR2 SYDVKM. The CDR3 runs 14 residues. Here the CDR3 reads CASSSQTGNTEAFF. CDR3 in DNA: TGTGCCAGCAGTTCTCAGACAGGGAACACTGAAGCTTTCTTT.

J is TRBJ2-1 and V is TRBV5-1, with 9 bases aligning to TRBD2. Germline V gives CDR1 SGHRS, CDR2 YFSETQ. The CDR3 runs 16 residues. The J segment lost 0 bases and the V segment lost 8 bases, leaving 9 bases of the junction unmatched. CDR3 nucleotides: TGCGCCAGTAGCAGATCAGCGGGGGGCTCCTACAATGAGCAGTTCTTC. It yields the protein CASSRSAGGSYNEQFF.

This chain links TRBV20-1 with TRBJ2-7; D not certain. Germline V CDR1 and CDR2: DFQATT, SNEGSKA (reference sequence). The CDR3 is 12 residues long. V was cut by 2 bases and J by 4 bases, with 9 bases left in between. CDR3 in amino acids: CSARRNPYEQYF. The DNA of the CDR3 is TGCAGTGCTAGACGGAACCCTTACGAGCAGTACTTC.

This chain connects TRBV20-1 to TRBJ1-2; 9 bases line up with TRBD1. Per germline, CDR1 DFQATT and CDR2 SNEGSKA (reference sequence). This CDR3 has 14 amino acids. With 0 bases clipped from V and 8 bases from J, the junction kept 7 bases outside the gene matches. CDR3 sequence (DNA): TGCAGTGCTAGAGACCTCGGGACAGGGAAGGGCTACACCTTC. Translated: CSARDLGTGKGYTF.

This clonotype came up many times. This chain connects TRBV28 to TRBJ2-3; a weak D match, TRBD1 (6 bases). V was shortened by 5 bases and J by 0 bases, with 12 bases between the two germline ends. The germline V gene encodes CDR1 MDHEN and CDR2 SYDVKM. The CDR3 totals 15 residues. The CDR3, as DNA: TGTGCCAGCAGTGCACAGGGATTTAGCACAGATACGCAGTATTTT. Encoded protein: CASSAQGFSTDTQYF.

This clonotype was seen ten or more times. V and J are TRBV20-1 and TRBJ2-3; TRBD2 agrees at 7 bases. CDR1 is DFQATT and CDR2 is SNEGSKA in the germline V gene (reference sequence). V lost 4 bases, J lost 2 bases, and 9 bases stayed unmatched. This CDR3 has 15 amino acids. Written as DNA, the CDR3 is TGCAGTGCTATCGCGGCTAGCGGTCTCACAGATACGCAGTATTTT. As protein: CSAIAASGLTDTQYF.